The clone carrying this T cell receptor beta chain has at least ten counts. Its antigen is as yet unknown. Regions amplified from RNA transcripts were the TCR beta CDR3 regions. HTBI primers were used for first-round RT-PCR of the TCR CDR3. TCRdb ran MiXCR on the multiplex PCR reads and lists one entry per CDR3 protein. Among approximately 400,000 distinct CDR3 sequences listed, around 14% were seen once. This CDR3 region has 15 residues. Trimming left V 3 bases short and J 1 base short, with 12 bases between. From germline, CDR1 is KGHSH and CDR2 LQKENI. This entry is derived from a study of T cells in Graves' hyperthyroidism and ophthalmopathy. At the level of the study: Specimen type is peripheral blood, collected at initial diagnosis prior to any treatment. Points from the study as a whole: The model foresaw ophthalmopathy a median approximately 6.3 months prior to onset.

Orbital computed tomography and thyroid ultrasound, together with serum TRAb and thyroxine and clinical symptoms, were used for diagnoses. This receptor was identified in a woman in her fifties or sixties with Graves' hyperthyroidism. The chain employs TRBV18 and TRBJ1-1, with D possibly matching TRBD1 (6 bases). Sequencing was performed on blood. DNA for the CDR3: TGTGCCAGCTCACCGGAACAGGGTGAGAACACTGAAGCTTTCTTT. It codes for CASSPEQGENTEAFF.